One and the same sample provided the 11 T cell receptor beta chains below, sequenced in a study of monozygotic twins with inflammatory bowel disease. For each CDR3 protein, TCRdb gives one entry from its re-call of the 5' RACE reads, without DNA. The sample table includes approximately 400,000 distinct CDR3 sequences. Sequenced: blood. These receptors all come from a human donor with ulcerative colitis or Crohn's disease, or a healthy co-twin of an affected twin (not recorded which).

The rearrangement links TRBV5-4 to TRBJ1-6. The CDR3 covers 14 residues. The germline CDR1 and CDR2 sequences are SGHNT and YYREEE (reference sequence). CDR3 protein: CASSSGGEFSPLHF.

This chain uses TRBV2 with TRBJ2-5; TCRdb names TRBD2, which stays unverified in the absence of DNA. This CDR3 comprises 15 residues. The germline V gene has CDR1 SNHLY and CDR2 FYNNEI. This chain's CDR3 is CASSETLAGARTQYF.

The CDR3 reads CASSLTVTNYGYTF. The gene calls are TRBV5-1 and TRBJ1-2. This CDR3 comprises 14 residues. The germline CDR1 and CDR2 sequences are SGHRS and YFSETQ.

This rearrangement joins TRBV28 to TRBJ1-1. The CDR3 is 15 amino acids. Looked up from germline, CDR1 is MDHEN and CDR2 is SYDVKM. CDR3 amino acids: CASSPQGLGNTEAFF.

V is TRBV29-1 and J is TRBJ2-7; TCRdb's D gene call, TRBD2, goes unchecked for lack of DNA. The CDR3 covers 13 residues. Germline CDR1 and CDR2: SQVTM and ANQGSEA. CDR3 sequence reads: CSVFTGTINEQYF.

The chain combines TRBV27 with TRBJ2-3. This CDR3 has 14 residues. CDR1 and CDR2 (germline): MNHEY, SMNVEV (reference sequence). CDR3 residues: CASTATVYTDTQYF.

This chain connects TRBV30 to TRBJ2-1; TCRdb returns TRBD2, unconfirmable since there is no DNA. This CDR3 has 13 residues. The germline gives CDR1 GTSNPN, CDR2 SVGIG (reference sequence). CDR3 in amino acids: CACRRGGPDEQFF. The full variable domain, with the rest looked up from reference TRBV30 and TRBJ2-1, is SQTIHQWPATLVQPVGSPLSLECTVEGTSNPNLYWYRQAAGRGLQLLFYSVGIGQISSEVPQNLSASRPQDRQFILSSKKLLLSDSGFYLCACRRGGPDEQFFGPGTRLTVL.

The V gene is TRBV3-1, the J gene TRBJ2-2. The CDR3 is 14 amino acids. Germline V gene sequence: CDR1 LGHDT, CDR2 YNNKEL (reference sequence). The CDR3 sequence: CASSQDSDTGELFF.

The V and J genes are TRBV12-3 or TRBV12-4 and TRBJ2-5; the D call of TRBD1 rests on TCRdb alone, since no DNA is present to check it. CDR3 size: 16 residues. CDR3 protein: CSSSPNRGRVSETQYF.

This rearrangement joins TRBV6-5 to TRBJ2-7. Germline V gene lookup returns CDR1 MNHEY and CDR2 SVGAGI. The CDR3 consists of 13 residues. The chain's CDR3 is CASRPALTYEQYF.

The rearrangement joins TRBV30 to TRBJ2-5; TCRdb designates TRBD1, a call that cannot be tested without DNA. CDR3 size: 13 residues. Germline V lookup: CDR1 GTSNPN, CDR2 SVGIG (reference sequence). The chain's CDR3 is CAWTNGQAETQYF.